The present T cell receptor beta chain was sequenced within a study of Ad26.COV2.S vaccination and SARS-CoV-2 variants (dated by TCRdb to the early 2020s). About the investigation overall: Vaccine-arm donors came from COV1001, a multicentre, randomized, double-blind, placebo-controlled phase I-IIa trial of Ad26.COV2.S in healthy adults. Dosing of Ad26.COV2.S was intramuscular, at either 5x10^10 or 1x10^11 viral particles, delivered as one shot or as two shots spaced 56 days apart. TCRbeta repertoire sequencing was used to assess the specificity and breadth of SARS-CoV-2-reactive T cell receptors after Ad26.COV2.S vaccination. A total of roughly 32 samples were included in the TCR-sequenced set, comprising some 20 Ad26.COV2.S vaccine recipients, 5 placebo recipients and 8 SARS-CoV-2 convalescent individuals. Trial participants were randomized into five groups of five, in which low-dose or high-dose Ad26.COV2.S was given once or twice, or placebo was given on both occasions. Investigators remained blinded to trial group allocation during experiments and outcome assessment. Broad study findings and their caveats: Ad26.COV2.S recipients had higher spike-specific TCR breadth than placebo recipients (P = 0.0014). It was noted by the authors that total T cell responses may have been underestimated by the TCR breadth and depth analyses. Non-spike TCR breadth was comparable between vaccine and placebo recipients, consistent with the vaccine containing only spike. Comparing responses between vaccine doses or regimens was not something the study was powered to do. Substantial breadth of spike-specific CD8+ and CD4+ T cell responses was reported after vaccination.

This clone has a handful of counts. No cognate antigen has been identified for it. One base away there is no much larger clone; base qualities are not given. The treatment or condition label here, explained by the study, means: some 19 received Ad26.COV2.S at low or high dose, single or two shots; five or six received placebo; per-sample allocation not given. Repertoires of vaccine and placebo recipients were sequenced from samples collected on day 63 after the first injection. Cohort 1b enrolled 25 or so adults aged 18-55 years at a single site in Boston, USA, between 29 July and 7 August 2020. Ad26.COV2.S was a replication-incompetent adenovirus type 26 vector expressing a prefusion-stabilized SARS-CoV-2 spike protein from the original Wuhan strain. The immunoSEQ Assay was used to sequence TCRbeta CDR3 regions. After extraction, genomic DNA underwent amplification by bias-controlled multiplex PCR, followed by high-throughput sequencing. The original methods were these. Collapsing and filtering of sequences were performed to quantify the absolute abundance of each unique TCRbeta CDR3 region. T cell fraction was estimated by normalization of TCRbeta template counts to usable DNA, with usable DNA being measured through amplification of reference genes present in all nucleated cells. Repertoire TCRs were annotated as SARS-CoV-2-specific by exact matching of V gene, CDR3 amino acid sequence and J gene to a known reactive TCR set. The reference SARS-CoV-2 TCR set was obtained from MIRA and was filtered for enrichment in COVID-19-positive ImmuneCODE repertoires, whereby public or cross-reactive TCRs were removed. Using the MIRA antigens, annotated TCRs were further analysed by specific ORF or by position within an ORF. Depth was the summed frequency of annotated unique rearrangements, while breadth was defined as annotated unique rearrangements over total unique productive rearrangements. TCR breadth was compared between groups using two-sided Wilcoxon rank-sum tests. The table comes from immuneACCESS by way of TCRdb, which keeps in-frame sequences with V and J called. Part of the clones is missing from these tables; in studies checked, under half for an unresolved V gene and the rest for unknown reasons. V and J calls and clone size follow that table, whereas D and trimming were derived from the DNA. Recorded for this sample are 450,000 to 550,000 clones; 70% to 90% of them occurred a single time. The ten largest clones capture under 2% of the sample.

The TCR sequence derives from a person between 18 and 60 years old who received the Ad26.COV2.S COVID-19 vaccine or a placebo. The sample was peripheral blood, taken in a trial of Ad26.COV2.S vaccine versus placebo.

The DNA sequence follows: TGTGCCAGCAGCTCCAGACTAGCGGGAGGCGGGGGTGAGCAGTTCTTC. Translated, it reads CASSSRLAGGGGEQFF. The rearrangement joined TRBV7-2 to TRBJ2-1, and 13 bases in between align with TRBD2. At the junction V is shortened by 4 bases and J by 9 bases; bases outside the gene matches: 9. The CDR3 goes from the cysteine to the phenylalanine over 16 residues. Left in the record is the CDR3 DNA by itself, 48 bases read in frame from the first base. In the germline V gene, CDR1 corresponds to SGHTA and CDR2 to FQGNSA.